Included here is one TCR beta chain sequence, with context. The data belong to a study of blood T cell repertoires in COVID-19. Study background: Researchers got acute and convalescent COVID-19 samples from the United States, Italy and Spain. PBMCs, B-cell-depleted T cells, or T cells provided the cDNA or gDNA that made up the material.

CDR3 size: 15 residues. CDR1 is MDHEN, CDR2 SYDVKM, per germline. Trimming took off 6 bases at V and 4 bases at J, with 13 bases between the two ends. Under the authors' procedure: Cell counts per sample came from amplifying reference gene primers. The method was immunoSEQ multiplex PCR; TCRdb's version includes in-frame clones alone and lacks a portion of them. V, J and clone size derive from that table, while D and trimming were established from the DNA sequence. This sample has 200,000 to 250,000 clones, with 84% found just once. Sequencing input: peripheral blood. The sequence came from a woman aged 80 or over with active or convalescent COVID-19. V and J are TRBV28 and TRBJ1-6, with a tentative D call TRBD1 (6 bases). DNA for the CDR3: TGTGCCAGCAGACAGACAGGAGTTTATAATTCACCCCTCCACTTT. This sequence encodes CASRQTGVYNSPLHF.